The 7 T cell receptor beta chains below come from one sample, sequenced in a study of cytomegalovirus exposure and HLA in healthy donors. The PCR ran on 60 Vbeta and 13 Jbeta primers. Repertoires were generated with immunoSEQ multiplex PCR, while TCRdb's copy carries only in-frame clones and drops some. This table has around 190,000 clones, around 79% appearing once. The sequencing sample was made of PBMCs. All receptors come from a woman aged 35 to 49 in good health and CMV-seronegative.

This chain joins TRBV4-1 and TRBJ1-2, with a possible D match to TRBD1 (5 bases). The CDR3 loop spans 16 amino acids. Trimming took off 0 bases at V and 4 bases at J, with 15 bases between the two ends. From germline, CDR1 is MGHRA and CDR2 YSYEKL. CDR3 sequence reads: CASSQDLRGSLYGYTF. The CDR3 DNA reads TGCGCCAGCAGCCAAGATCTCCGGGGGTCCCTCTATGGCTACACCTTC.

This clone was seen once. The CDR3, as DNA: TGTGCCAGCAACTCAATAAGAGGATCTAATGAAAAACTGTTTTTT. Amino acids: CASNSIRGSNEKLFF. This rearrangement joins TRBV5-6 to TRBJ1-4; no firm D call. Looked up from germline, CDR1 is SGHDT and CDR2 is YYEEEE. Trimming took 6 bases from V and 3 from J, leaving 15 bases between them. The CDR3 contains 15 residues.

The V call is TRBV11-2, the J call TRBJ1-3; tentative D call: TRBD1 (5 bases). There are 15 residues in the CDR3. Germline CDR1 is SGHAT and CDR2 is FQNNGV. V was pared by 1 base and J by 3 bases, with 10 bases between. For the CDR3, the DNA is TGTGCCAGCAGCTTAGGAGCAGGGTTTGGAAACACCATATATTTT. It is translated as CASSLGAGFGNTIYF.

The chain employs TRBV18 and TRBJ1-5; TRBD1 might be the D (5 bases). Trimming pared 0 bases from V and 9 bases from J, leaving 15 bases between. This CDR3 comprises 15 residues. Per germline, CDR1 KGHSH and CDR2 LQKENI. The CDR3, as DNA: TGTGCCAGCTCACCACCGGGGCGGACGGAGGGGCCCCAGCATTTT. It yields the protein CASSPPGRTEGPQHF.

This clone occurred a few times. The chain carries TRBV5-5 and TRBJ2-7, with a weak D call TRBD1 (6 bases). This CDR3 is built from 19 residues. The germline V and J ends were trimmed by 2 bases and 0 bases, with 24 bases remaining between them. CDR1 and CDR2 (germline): SGHKS, YYEKEE (reference sequence). The CDR3 coding sequence is TGTGCCAGCAGCTTACAGGGACCTTCACGCCCCAGAAGCTCCTACGAGCAGTACTTC. Its translation: CASSLQGPSRPRSSYEQYF.

The chain links TRBV14 to TRBJ2-7; TRBD2 is a possible D gene (5 bases). CDR1 is SGHDN, CDR2 FVKESK, per germline. Trimming cost V 2 bases and J 5 bases, with 19 bases left between them. The CDR3 is 16 residues long. For the CDR3, the DNA is TGTGCCAGCAGCCAATCGTTTCGTGGGAGTCTAAACGAGCAGTACTTC. Protein product: CASSQSFRGSLNEQYF. Based on the CDR3 plus reference TRBV14 and TRBJ2-7, the full variable domain is EAGVTQFPSHSVIEKGQTVTLRCDPISGHDNLYWYRRVMGKEIKFLLHFVKESKQDESGMPNNRFLAERTGGTYSTLKVQPAELEDSGVYFCASSQSFRGSLNEQYFGPGTRLTVT.

The rearrangement links TRBV7-8 to TRBJ2-2, with D tentatively TRBD2 (5 bases). V lost 5 bases, J lost 3 bases, and 16 bases lay in between. Germline V gene data show CDR1 as SGHVS and CDR2 as FQNEAQ. CDR3 size: 16 residues. CDR3 region: CASSVGLPAYTGELFF. As DNA, the CDR3 is TGTGCCAGCAGCGTCGGACTCCCCGCGTACACCGGGGAGCTGTTTTTT.